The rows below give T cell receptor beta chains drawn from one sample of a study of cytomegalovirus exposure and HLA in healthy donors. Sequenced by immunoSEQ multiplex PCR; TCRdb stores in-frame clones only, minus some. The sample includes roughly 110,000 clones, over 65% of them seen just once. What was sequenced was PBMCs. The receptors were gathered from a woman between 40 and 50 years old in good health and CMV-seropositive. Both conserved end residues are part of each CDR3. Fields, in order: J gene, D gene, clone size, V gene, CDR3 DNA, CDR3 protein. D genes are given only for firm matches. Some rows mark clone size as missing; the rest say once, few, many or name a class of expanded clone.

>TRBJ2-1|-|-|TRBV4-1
TGCGCCAGCAGCTGGGTGTGGGGGGGGCTCGCTGTCAGTGAGCAGTTCTTC
CASSWVWGGLAVSEQFF
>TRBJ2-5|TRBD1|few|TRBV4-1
TGCGCCAGCAGCCAAGACTCGGGACAGGGTGTAGAGACCCAGTACTTC
CASSQDSGQGVETQYF
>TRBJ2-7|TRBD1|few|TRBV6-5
TGTGCCAGCAGTTCCGGGACAGGGGGCTACGAGCAGTACTTC
CASSSGTGGYEQYF
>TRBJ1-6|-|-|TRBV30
TGTGCCTGGAGTCTGGGTATGACAGGCAAAAATTCACCCCTCCACTTT
CAWSLGMTGKNSPLHF
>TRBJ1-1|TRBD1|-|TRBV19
TGTGCCAGTAGTATGGTGACAGGGGGCGTCGCTGAAGCTTTCTTT
CASSMVTGGVAEAFF
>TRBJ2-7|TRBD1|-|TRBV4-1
TGCGCCAGCAGCCAAGAAGTTGTCGGGGCAGGGGGCTACGAGCAGTACTTC
CASSQEVVGAGGYEQYF
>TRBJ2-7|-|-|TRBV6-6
TGTGCCGCTGGAGACAGATCCTACGAGCAGTACTTC
CAAGDRSYEQYF
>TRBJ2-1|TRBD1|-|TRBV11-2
TGTGCCAGCAGCTTAGAGGGACAGTTCTACAATGAGCAGTTCTTC
CASSLEGQFYNEQFF
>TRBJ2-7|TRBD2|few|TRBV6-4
TGTGCCAGCACCCTGGGGAGGGATCGCTACGAGCAGTACTTC
CASTLGRDRYEQYF
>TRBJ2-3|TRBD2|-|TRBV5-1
TGCGCCAGCAGCTTATTAGCGGGGGGTACCAGCACAGATACGCAGTATTTT
CASSLLAGGTSTDTQYF
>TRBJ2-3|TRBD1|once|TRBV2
TGTGCCAGCAGTGAGGGGACAGGGGTGATAGATACGCAGTATTTT
CASSEGTGVIDTQYF
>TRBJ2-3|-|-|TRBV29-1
TGCAGCGTTGCGGGAAGTGCAGATACGCAGTATTTT
CSVAGSADTQYF
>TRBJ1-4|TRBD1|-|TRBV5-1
TGCGCCAGCAGCCGGGACAGGGACAATGAAAAACTGTTTTTT
CASSRDRDNEKLFF
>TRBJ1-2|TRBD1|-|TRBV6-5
TGTGCCAGCAGTAGGACAGGCCTAAACGACTATGGCTACACCTTC
CASSRTGLNDYGYTF
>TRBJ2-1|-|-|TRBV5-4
TGTGCCAGCAGCCCCGGTCTTAACAATGAGCAGTTCTTC
CASSPGLNNEQFF
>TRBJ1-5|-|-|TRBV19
TGTGCCAGTAGTATAGTAGGGGTCCAGCAGCCCCAGCATTTT
CASSIVGVQQPQHF
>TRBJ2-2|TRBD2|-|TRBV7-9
TGTGCCAGCCGAACTAGCGGGGGTGACACCGGGGAGCTGTTTTTT
CASRTSGGDTGELFF
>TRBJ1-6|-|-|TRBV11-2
TGTGCCAGCTCGATGACTTCCGAAAGTAATTCACCCCTCCACTTT
CASSMTSESNSPLHF
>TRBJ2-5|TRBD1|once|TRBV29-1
TGCAGCGCAATGGGACAGGGGCAAGAGACCCAGTACTTC
CSAMGQGQETQYF
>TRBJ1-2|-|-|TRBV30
TGTGCCTGGAGCCAACCCGGGGTTACCTATGGCTACACCTTC
CAWSQPGVTYGYTF
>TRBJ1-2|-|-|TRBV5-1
TGCGCCAGCTCCCGGGAGGCCGCGGACTATGGCTACACCTTC
CASSREAADYGYTF
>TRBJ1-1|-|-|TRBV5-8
TGTGCCAGCAGCTTGGGAGCGAGAGCGAACACTGAAGCTTTCTTT
CASSLGARANTEAFF
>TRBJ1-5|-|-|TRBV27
TGTGCCAGCAGCTCTCTCGGGGATAGCAATCAGCCCCAGCATTTT
CASSSLGDSNQPQHF
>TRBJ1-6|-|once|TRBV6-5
TGTGCCAGCAGTTCCGTTCCGGGAACCCCTAGTTCACCCCTCCACTTT
CASSSVPGTPSSPLHF
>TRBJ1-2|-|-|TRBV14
TGTGCCAGCAGCCCCCCCGGGGTTCTGCATGGCTACACCTTC
CASSPPGVLHGYTF
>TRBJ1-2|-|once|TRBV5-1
TGCGCCAGCCGCCCAGACACTTACGATGGCTACACCTTC
CASRPDTYDGYTF
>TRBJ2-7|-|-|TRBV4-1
TGCGCCAGCAGCCAAGGGCTCGGGGTTTTGTACTTC
CASSQGLGVLYF
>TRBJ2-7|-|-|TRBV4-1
TGCGCCAGCAGCAGGATGGCGGGACAGATTACCTCACGAGAGCAGTACTTC
CASSRMAGQITSREQYF
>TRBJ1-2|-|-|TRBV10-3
TGTGCCATCAGTGAGTCGACGGAGACCTATGGCTACACCTTC
CAISESTETYGYTF
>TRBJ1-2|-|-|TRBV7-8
TGTGCCAGCAGCTCGGACAGTACCTATGGCTACACCTTC
CASSSDSTYGYTF
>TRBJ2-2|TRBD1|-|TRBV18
TGTGCCAGCTCACCGGGACAGGGACGGGTCACCGGGGAGCTGTTTTTT
CASSPGQGRVTGELFF
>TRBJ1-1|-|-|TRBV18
TGTGCCAGCTCACCACTCTCAGGGTGGAACACTGAAGCTTTCTTT
CASSPLSGWNTEAFF
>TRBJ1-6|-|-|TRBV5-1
TGCGCCAGCAGCGTCAGGGGTCCCTATAATTCACCCCTCCACTTT
CASSVRGPYNSPLHF
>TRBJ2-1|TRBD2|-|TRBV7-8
TGTGCCAGCAGCTTAGCCGGAGCGGGGGGAGCCGATGAGCAGTTCTTC
CASSLAGAGGADEQFF
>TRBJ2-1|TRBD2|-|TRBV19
TGTGCCAGTAGTTCCCTAGCGGGGGGGCCGAGAAATGAGCAGTTCTTC
CASSSLAGGPRNEQFF
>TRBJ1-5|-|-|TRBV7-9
TGTGCCAGCAGCTTACAGGGGAGCAATCAGCCCCAGCATTTT
CASSLQGSNQPQHF
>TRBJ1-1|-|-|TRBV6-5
TGTGCCAGCAGTTACTCGCGGGTGGGCACTGAAGCTTTCTTT
CASSYSRVGTEAFF
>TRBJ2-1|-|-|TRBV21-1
TGTGCCAGCACCAACTTAGGCCCCCCGACTACCTACAATGAGCAGTTCTTC
CASTNLGPPTTYNEQFF
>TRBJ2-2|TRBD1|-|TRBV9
TGTGCCAGCAGCCCCGGGACAGTTACAACCGGGGAGCTGTTTTTT
CASSPGTVTTGELFF
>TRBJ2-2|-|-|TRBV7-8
TGTGCCAGCAGCCCTATTCAGGGGATCACCGGGGAGCTGTTTTTT
CASSPIQGITGELFF
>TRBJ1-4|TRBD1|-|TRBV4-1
TGCGCCAGCAGCCAAGACCCTCAGGGGGCAGGTAATGAAAAACTGTTTTTT
CASSQDPQGAGNEKLFF
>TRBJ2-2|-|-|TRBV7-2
TGTGCCAGCAGCTTTCATGGGCCGAACACCGGGGAGCTGTTTTTT
CASSFHGPNTGELFF
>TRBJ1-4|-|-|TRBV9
TGTGCCAGTAGCGCACCGGGGGGAGATGAAAAACTGTTTTTT
CASSAPGGDEKLFF
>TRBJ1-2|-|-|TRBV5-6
TGTGCCAGCAGCCGCACAAGGGGCTATACCTTC
CASSRTRGYTF
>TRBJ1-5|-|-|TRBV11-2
TGTGCCAGCAGCTTCGGTGGACAGAACAATCAGCCCCAGCATTTT
CASSFGGQNNQPQHF
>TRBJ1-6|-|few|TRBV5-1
TGCGCCAGCCGCTCCGGGGATACTTCACCCCTCCACTTT
CASRSGDTSPLHF
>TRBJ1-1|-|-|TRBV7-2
TGTGCCAGCAGCTTAGCAGCAGGTGGCACTGAAGCTTTCTTT
CASSLAAGGTEAFF
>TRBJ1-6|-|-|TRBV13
TGTGCCAGCAGCTTGCGCGGGAACGGGGCGTCACCCCTCCACTTT
CASSLRGNGASPLHF
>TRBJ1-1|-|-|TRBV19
TGTGCCAGTAACTTTGGGGCGTCTACTGAAGCTTTCTTT
CASNFGASTEAFF
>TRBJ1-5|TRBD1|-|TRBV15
TGTGCCACCAGCAGAGATCGTCAGGGGGATCAGCCCCAGCATTTT
CATSRDRQGDQPQHF
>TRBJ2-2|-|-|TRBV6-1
TGTGCCAGCAGCCCCCTAGAGACCGGGGAGCTGTTTTTT
CASSPLETGELFF
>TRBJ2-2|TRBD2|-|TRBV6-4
TGTGCCAGCAGTGAGCGGGGGGGCACCGGGGAGCTGTTTTTT
CASSERGGTGELFF